This is a list of T cell receptor beta chains from one sample in a study of blood T cell repertoires in COVID-19. Measured with immunoSEQ multiplex PCR; TCRdb has only the in-frame clones, and not every one. This sample yields about 180,000 clones, of which about 83% are seen a single time; more than 1.5% belongs to the top ten. The sequencing input was peripheral blood. These receptors were taken from a human donor in a cohort sampled during active COVID-19. Each CDR3 is given with its conserved first and last residue. D genes are given only for firm matches. Clone size is given for some rows only: seen once, a few or many times, or a class if the clone is expanded.

d_call,v_call,j_call,clone_size,cdr3_aa,cdr3_nt
-,TRBV3-1/TRBV3-2,TRBJ1-1,-,CASSQIDREAFF,TGTGCCAGCAGCCAGATAGACAGGGAAGCTTTCTTT
TRBD1,TRBV9,TRBJ1-6,-,CASSAPGQGANSPLHF,TGTGCCAGCAGCGCCCCGGGACAGGGGGCGAATTCACCCCTCCACTTT
TRBD1,TRBV3-1/TRBV3-2,TRBJ1-2,-,CASSPPTTGVGYTF,TGTGCCAGCAGCCCCCCCACGACAGGGGTCGGCTACACCTTC
-,TRBV7-2,TRBJ1-6,few,CASSSVNNSPLHF,TGTGCCAGCAGCAGCGTTAATAATTCACCCCTCCACTTT
TRBD1,TRBV5-4,TRBJ2-7,-,CASSFGTEKYEQYF,TGTGCCAGCAGCTTTGGGACAGAGAAATACGAGCAGTACTTC
TRBD1,TRBV7-2,TRBJ2-5,-,CASSPTGTGGRETQYF,TGTGCCAGCAGCCCTACTGGGACAGGGGGTAGGGAGACCCAGTACTTC
-,TRBV6-5,TRBJ2-1,-,CASRAGTPYNEQFF,TGTGCCAGCAGGGCCGGGACTCCATACAATGAGCAGTTCTTC
-,TRBV4-3,TRBJ1-1,-,CASSQDITGSRTEAFF,TGCGCCAGCAGCCAAGATATCACAGGGAGTAGGACTGAAGCTTTCTTT
-,TRBV18,TRBJ2-7,-,CASSPTEVTYEQYF,TGTGCCAGCTCACCGACAGAGGTAACCTACGAGCAGTACTTC
TRBD1,TRBV6-5,TRBJ2-7,-,CASSPGQGVEQYF,TGTGCCAGCAGTCCGGGACAGGGGGTCGAGCAGTACTTC
TRBD1,TRBV7-9,TRBJ1-5,-,CASSYTGGDQPQHF,TGTGCCAGCAGTTATACAGGGGGCGATCAGCCCCAGCATTTT
TRBD1,TRBV28,TRBJ1-1,-,CASSPDRVGFAEAFF,TGTGCCAGCAGTCCCGACAGGGTCGGTTTTGCTGAAGCTTTCTTT
TRBD2,TRBV10-3,TRBJ2-1,few,CAISSGEVWEQFF,TGTGCCATCTCTAGCGGGGAGGTTTGGGAGCAGTTCTTC
TRBD2,TRBV4-1,TRBJ2-5,-,CASSQGLAGGVVLETQYF,TGCGCCAGCAGCCAGGGACTAGCGGGGGGTGTAGTTTTGGAGACCCAGTACTTC
-,TRBV3-1/TRBV3-2,TRBJ1-6,-,CASSNRQNYNSPLHF,TGTGCCAGCAGCAACCGACAGAACTATAATTCACCCCTCCACTTT
TRBD1,TRBV19,TRBJ1-2,few,CATSGQGANGYTF,TGTGCCACCTCAGGACAGGGGGCGAACGGCTACACCTTC
TRBD2,TRBV9,TRBJ2-7,-,CASSVTSGGANEQYF,TGTGCCAGCAGCGTAACTAGCGGGGGGGCCAACGAGCAGTACTTC
TRBD2,TRBV4-3,TRBJ2-5,-,CASSQALTSGGNQETQYF,TGCGCCAGCAGCCAAGCTTTAACTAGCGGGGGGAATCAAGAGACCCAGTACTTC
TRBD1,TRBV3-1/TRBV3-2,TRBJ2-7,-,CASSQTGFEQYF,TGTGCCAGCAGCCAGACAGGGTTCGAGCAGTACTTC
-,TRBV5-8,TRBJ1-2,-,CASSSEGFGYTF,TGTGCCAGCAGCTCGGAGGGCTTTGGCTACACCTTC
TRBD1,TRBV6-2/TRBV6-3,TRBJ1-1,-,CASSYSGTGNTEAFF,TGTGCCAGCAGTTACTCGGGGACAGGGAATACTGAAGCTTTCTTT
TRBD2,TRBV5-1,TRBJ2-3,-,CASSLSSGGAVTQYF,TGCGCCAGCAGCCTCTCTAGCGGGGGGGCGGTTACGCAGTATTTT
-,TRBV1,TRBJ2-5,-,CTSSPVGTSPETQYF,TGCACCAGCAGCCCTGTAGGGACTAGCCCAGAGACCCAGTACTTC
TRBD1,TRBV10-3,TRBJ2-3,once,CAISEPDREDTQYF,TGTGCCATCAGTGAACCCGACAGGGAAGATACGCAGTATTTT
TRBD1,TRBV7-2,TRBJ1-1,-,CASSFRTGGNTEAFF,TGTGCCAGCAGCTTCCGGACAGGGGGGAACACTGAAGCTTTCTTT
-,TRBV7-3,TRBJ2-1,-,CASSRDNEQFF,TGTGCCAGCAGCCGGGACAATGAGCAGTTCTTC
-,TRBV7-8,TRBJ1-5,-,CASSLYSDQPQHF,TGTGCCAGCAGCTTGTACAGTGATCAGCCCCAGCATTTT
TRBD1,TRBV6-2/TRBV6-3,TRBJ2-7,few,CASSWTGGSYEQYF,TGTGCCAGCAGTTGGACAGGGGGCTCCTACGAGCAGTACTTC
TRBD1,TRBV28,TRBJ1-5,-,CASSLWGTVSNQPQHF,TGTGCCAGCAGTTTATGGGGGACAGTTAGCAATCAGCCCCAGCATTTT
-,TRBV7-3,TRBJ1-1,-,CASSPQHADTEAFF,TGTGCCAGCAGCCCTCAACACGCGGACACTGAAGCTTTCTTT
-,TRBV12-3/TRBV12-4,TRBJ1-1,once,CASSYAGGTEAFF,TGTGCCAGCAGTTACGCCGGAGGCACTGAAGCTTTCTTT
TRBD1,TRBV29-1,TRBJ1-6,-,CSVAPGQGGSPLHF,TGCAGCGTCGCCCCGGGACAGGGTGGTTCACCCCTCCACTTT
-,TRBV4-1,TRBJ2-3,few,CASSQDRARGASTDTQYF,TGCGCCAGCAGCCAAGATCGGGCACGGGGGGCCAGCACAGATACGCAGTATTTT
-,TRBV7-2,TRBJ1-5,-,CASSQGNSNQPQHF,TGTGCCAGCAGCCAGGGGAATAGCAATCAGCCCCAGCATTTT
TRBD2,TRBV9,TRBJ2-4,-,CASSVGTSEANIQYF,TGTGCCAGCAGCGTGGGGACTAGCGAGGCAAACATTCAGTACTTC
-,TRBV15,TRBJ1-1,-,CATAVGNTEAFF,TGTGCCACGGCGGTTGGGAACACTGAAGCTTTCTTT
-,TRBV2,TRBJ1-2,-,CAGRQETYGYTF,TGTGCCGGCAGACAGGAAACCTATGGCTACACCTTC
-,TRBV7-9,TRBJ2-2,-,CASSPGWANTGELFF,TGTGCCAGCAGCCCCGGGTGGGCGAACACCGGGGAGCTGTTTTTT
-,TRBV19,TRBJ1-3,-,CASSIVTDRNTIYF,TGTGCCAGTAGTATTGTTACAGATCGAAACACCATATATTTT
TRBD1,TRBV4-1,TRBJ1-4,once,CASSRQGGETNEKLFF,TGCGCCAGCAGCCGTCAGGGGGGAGAAACTAATGAAAAACTGTTTTTT
-,TRBV9,TRBJ2-7,few,CASSPTSSYEQYF,TGTGCCAGCAGCCCCACTAGCTCCTACGAGCAGTACTTC
-,TRBV5-4,TRBJ1-2,-,CASSLGQPYGYTF,TGTGCCAGCAGCCTCGGACAGCCCTATGGCTACACCTTC
-,TRBV3-1/TRBV3-2,TRBJ2-2,once,CASSQAGHLNTGELFF,TGTGCCAGCAGCCAAGCGGGACACCTAAACACCGGGGAGCTGTTTTTT
-,TRBV25-1,TRBJ1-1,-,CASSVSGGKTEAFF,TGTGCCAGCAGTGTATCGGGGGGGAAGACTGAAGCTTTCTTT
-,TRBV14,TRBJ2-1,-,CASSHGTPSSYNEQFF,TGTGCCAGCAGCCATGGGACTCCCAGCTCCTACAATGAGCAGTTCTTC
-,TRBV4-2,TRBJ2-3,-,CASSPEGGPTDTQYF,TGTGCCAGCAGCCCGGAGGGGGGGCCCACAGATACGCAGTATTTT
-,TRBV6-5,TRBJ1-1,-,CASSYSSTGISTEAFF,TGTGCCAGCAGTTACTCGAGTACGGGAATTAGCACTGAAGCTTTCTTT